This is a list of T cell receptor beta chains from one sample in a study of blood T cells in healthy people across ages. TCRdb used MiXCR to reprocess the 5' RACE reads, holding one entry per CDR3 protein. The table has 550,000 to 700,000 distinct CDR3 sequences, approximately 27% seen once; the top ten hold approximately 17%. The source material was blood. Source of these receptors: an older woman in good health. The CDR3 runs from the conserved cysteine through the conserved F or W. A D gene is named only where the DNA matches it firmly. The listing skips clone size in some rows; elsewhere it reads once, few, many or a size class.

d_gene	abundance	v_gene	j_gene	CDR3nt	CDR3aa
.	few	TRBV7-9	TRBJ1-4	TGTGCCAGCACCCCTTCCCGCATAAAAGGGGAAAAACTGTTTTTT	CASTPSRIKGEKLFF
TRBD2	many	TRBV7-6	TRBJ2-1	TGTGCCAGCAGCTTAATATCTAGCGGGAGAGACAATGAGCAGTTCTTC	CASSLISSGRDNEQFF
.	.	TRBV20-1	TRBJ2-1	TGCAGTGCTAGAGAGTCCAGGGGCTACAATGAGCAGTTCTTC	CSARESRGYNEQFF
TRBD1	few	TRBV7-6	TRBJ2-7	TGTGCCAGCAGCTTAGAAGACGGACAGGGCTACGAGCAGTACTTC	CASSLEDGQGYEQYF
TRBD1	.	TRBV4-2	TRBJ1-4	TGTGCCAGCAGCCAAGATGACAGGGGGGATGGAGAAAAACTGTTTTTT	CASSQDDRGDGEKLFF
.	few	TRBV5-5	TRBJ1-2	TGTGCCAGCAGCTTGGGGCTGGGGGATGGCTACACCTTC	CASSLGLGDGYTF
TRBD2	.	TRBV20-1	TRBJ2-1	TGCAGTGCTAGCTTAGCGGGGGGGCATTACAATGAGCAGTTCTTC	CSASLAGGHYNEQFF
TRBD1	.	TRBV12-3/TRBV12-4	TRBJ2-7	TGCGCCAGCAGTCGCGGGACAGGGTACGAGCAGTACTTC	CASSRGTGYEQYF
.	.	TRBV20-1	TRBJ2-7	TGCAGTGCTTTTTTAGGGGGAAACTCCTACGAGCAGTACTTC	CSAFLGGNSYEQYF
TRBD1	.	TRBV27	TRBJ2-5	TGTGCCAGCAGTTTATTGCCGGGACAGGGCGGTTGGACCCAGTACTTC	CASSLLPGQGGWTQYF
.	.	TRBV25-1	TRBJ1-2	TGTGCCAGCAGCCTTCAGGGGCATGGCTACACCTTC	CASSLQGHGYTF
TRBD2	few	TRBV12-3/TRBV12-4	TRBJ2-5	TGTGCCAGCAGTTTTCTGGGACTAGCGGGGGGTGGTGGGACCCAGTACTTC	CASSFLGLAGGGGTQYF
.	.	TRBV7-3	TRBJ2-1	TGTGCCAGCAGCTTAACCTCCCTCAATGAGCAGTTCTTC	CASSLTSLNEQFF
.	.	TRBV9	TRBJ1-3	TGTGCCAGCAGCGTAGGCTATGGAAACACCATATATTTT	CASSVGYGNTIYF
TRBD1	.	TRBV6-5	TRBJ2-7	TGTGCCAGCAGTTACAGACAGACAGGGGGCTACGAGCAGTACTTC	CASSYRQTGGYEQYF
.	.	TRBV20-1	TRBJ2-1	TGCAGTGCTAACACCCAAAGCGGGGAGCAGTTCTTC	CSANTQSGEQFF
TRBD1	many	TRBV5-1	TRBJ2-1	TGCGCCAGCAGTATGACAGGGGGCGGCTACAATGAGCAGTTCTTC	CASSMTGGGYNEQFF
.	.	TRBV10-3	TRBJ2-3	TGTGCCATCAGTGAGTCGAGCCCCTCAGATACGCAGTATTTT	CAISESSPSDTQYF
.	few	TRBV5-1	TRBJ1-1	TGCGCCAGCAGCTTTATGTGGGGAGACACTGAAGCTTTCTTT	CASSFMWGDTEAFF
.	.	TRBV5-1	TRBJ2-5	TGCGCCAGCAGCCTCATCCAGGGGTGGAGGGAGACCCAGTACTTC	CASSLIQGWRETQYF
.	few	TRBV7-6	TRBJ1-3	TGTGCCAGCAGCTTAGTGGTCGGTTCCTCTGGAAACACCATATATTTT	CASSLVVGSSGNTIYF
TRBD1	.	TRBV6-1	TRBJ1-2	TGTGCCAGCAGGGCCAACAGGGGAAACTATGGCTACACCTTC	CASRANRGNYGYTF
.	many	TRBV5-1	TRBJ2-1	TGCGCCAGCAGTCTTTCGCGGGACAATGAGCAGTTCTTC	CASSLSRDNEQFF
.	few	TRBV18	TRBJ1-1	TGTGCCAGCTCACCAAGGGCAGGGTTCCCCATGAACACTGAAGCTTTCTTT	CASSPRAGFPMNTEAFF
.	few	TRBV6-1	TRBJ2-2	TGTGCCAGCAGCGGGACACAACTAGCCGGGGAGCTGTTTTTT	CASSGTQLAGELFF
TRBD1	.	TRBV7-2	TRBJ2-1	TGTGCCAGCAGCACGCAAGGACAGGGGTACAATGAGCAGTTCTTC	CASSTQGQGYNEQFF
.	few	TRBV3-1	TRBJ2-2	TGTGCCAGCAGCCATGCGGGACAGCTCGGGGAGCTGTTTTTT	CASSHAGQLGELFF
TRBD2	.	TRBV25-1	TRBJ2-7	TGTGCCAGCAGTTCCCCGACTAGCGACTCCTACGAGCAGTACTTC	CASSSPTSDSYEQYF
TRBD1	few	TRBV12-5	TRBJ1-2	TGCGCTAGTGGCCCACCGGGACAGGGGGCGCGAAACTATGGCTACACCTTC	CASGPPGQGARNYGYTF
TRBD1	.	TRBV5-1	TRBJ1-2	TGCGCCAGCAGCCAATTGAGACAGGGGGATGGCTACACCTTC	CASSQLRQGDGYTF
.	.	TRBV7-2	TRBJ1-2	TGTGCCAGCAGCGCGGGACCCGACGACTATGGCTACACCTTC	CASSAGPDDYGYTF
TRBD2	.	TRBV18	TRBJ2-1	TGTGCCAGCTCACCTCAGACTAGCGGATACAATGAGCAGTTCTTC	CASSPQTSGYNEQFF
TRBD1	once	TRBV7-6	TRBJ2-3	TGTGCCAGCAGCGACCAGGGGGTCGTCACAGATACGCAGTATTTT	CASSDQGVVTDTQYF
.	few	TRBV7-9	TRBJ1-1	TGTGCCAGCAGCTTAGCTGCAGGGAGTATAACTTTCTTT	CASSLAAGSITFF
.	few	TRBV3-1	TRBJ1-2	TGTGCCAGCAGCCATTTGGCCAAGGGAGGTGGCTACACCTTC	CASSHLAKGGGYTF
.	many	TRBV25-1	TRBJ2-1	TGTGCCAGCAGTGAGACTTCCGGCGGATACAATGAGCAGTTCTTC	CASSETSGGYNEQFF
.	few	TRBV7-3	TRBJ2-2	TGTGCCAGCAGCCGATGGATTGGAGGCAGAACGAACACCGGGGAGCTGTTTTTT	CASSRWIGGRTNTGELFF
TRBD2	few	TRBV20-1	TRBJ2-4	TGCAGTGCCCGAGTGGTTCTAGCGGGTAATAAAAACATTCAGTACTTC	CSARVVLAGNKNIQYF
.	.	TRBV21-1	TRBJ1-2	TGCGCCAGCAGGGACCGGACACCTAGGAGTGGCTACACCTTC	CASRDRTPRSGYTF
.	few	TRBV5-1	TRBJ2-3	TGCGCCAGCAGTCTATACAGAGGCACAGATACGCAGTATTTT	CASSLYRGTDTQYF
TRBD1	.	TRBV3-1	TRBJ1-2	TGTGCCAGCAGCCCTGACAGGGGGACGCTGGGCTACACCTTC	CASSPDRGTLGYTF
TRBD2	few	TRBV7-3	TRBJ2-3	TGTGCCAGCAGACGAACTAGCGGGGGCCTAGATACGCAGTATTTT	CASRRTSGGLDTQYF
TRBD1	few	TRBV3-1	TRBJ1-1	TGTGCCAGCAACTACAGGGGAGTCGGCGGTGAAGCTTTCTTT	CASNYRGVGGEAFF
.	few	TRBV11-1	TRBJ2-5	TGTGCCAGCAGCTTAGAGGGGGGAGGGTCGTTGTTCTTC	CASSLEGGGSLFF
.	few	TRBV12-3/TRBV12-4	TRBJ2-7	TGTGCCAGCAGACCACCTCCGGATCACGAGCAGTACTTC	CASRPPPDHEQYF
TRBD2	few	TRBV6-6	TRBJ2-3	TGTGCCAGCAGTTACTCGGGGCGGGGGGTAGATACGCAGTATTTT	CASSYSGRGVDTQYF
.	many	TRBV3-1	TRBJ1-4	TGTGCCAGCAGCCAAGTTACAGGGTATAATGAAAAACTGTTTTTT	CASSQVTGYNEKLFF
.	.	TRBV30	TRBJ1-1	TGTGCCTGGAGTGTACTAGCAGGGGACACTGAAGCTTTCTTT	CAWSVLAGDTEAFF
TRBD2	.	TRBV7-2	TRBJ2-5	TGTGCCAGCAGCTTAGTCGGGACTAGAGGGGGAGAGACCCAGTACTTC	CASSLVGTRGGETQYF
.	few	TRBV7-2	TRBJ1-1	TGTGCCAGCAGCTTAGATGGGCAGGGTCGGGCTTGGGCTTTCTTT	CASSLDGQGRAWAFF
.	.	TRBV7-9	TRBJ1-2	TGTGCCAGCAGCTCGACCGATTTCTATGGCTACACCTTC	CASSSTDFYGYTF
.	few	TRBV11-2	TRBJ1-1	TGTGCCAGCAGCCGCTGGAACACTGAAGCTTTCTTT	CASSRWNTEAFF
.	.	TRBV12-3/TRBV12-4	TRBJ1-1	TGTGCCAGCAGTCCCCTCCCCGGGACTGAAGCTTTCTTT	CASSPLPGTEAFF
.	.	TRBV20-1	TRBJ1-2	TGCAGTGCTAGCCCGGGGGGAAGTGGCTACACCTTC	CSASPGGSGYTF
.	.	TRBV15	TRBJ1-4	TGTGCCACCAGCAGAGTCTCCGGGGCAACTAATGAAAAACTGTTTTTT	CATSRVSGATNEKLFF
.	few	TRBV29-1	TRBJ2-7	TGCAGCGTTGGGCGAGGATCCTACGAGCAGTACTTC	CSVGRGSYEQYF
.	few	TRBV7-2	TRBJ2-7	TGTGCTATCGACATTCCCCCCTCCTACGAGCAGTACTTC	CAIDIPPSYEQYF
.	few	TRBV24-1	TRBJ2-5	TGTGCCACCAGTGATTCCCGGGGTGGGCGGGGGCCTCAAGAGACCCAGTACTTC	CATSDSRGGRGPQETQYF
TRBD2	.	TRBV6-6	TRBJ2-1	TGTGCCAGCAGGTCGCAACTAGCGGGGGGTTATGAGCAGTTCTTC	CASRSQLAGGYEQFF